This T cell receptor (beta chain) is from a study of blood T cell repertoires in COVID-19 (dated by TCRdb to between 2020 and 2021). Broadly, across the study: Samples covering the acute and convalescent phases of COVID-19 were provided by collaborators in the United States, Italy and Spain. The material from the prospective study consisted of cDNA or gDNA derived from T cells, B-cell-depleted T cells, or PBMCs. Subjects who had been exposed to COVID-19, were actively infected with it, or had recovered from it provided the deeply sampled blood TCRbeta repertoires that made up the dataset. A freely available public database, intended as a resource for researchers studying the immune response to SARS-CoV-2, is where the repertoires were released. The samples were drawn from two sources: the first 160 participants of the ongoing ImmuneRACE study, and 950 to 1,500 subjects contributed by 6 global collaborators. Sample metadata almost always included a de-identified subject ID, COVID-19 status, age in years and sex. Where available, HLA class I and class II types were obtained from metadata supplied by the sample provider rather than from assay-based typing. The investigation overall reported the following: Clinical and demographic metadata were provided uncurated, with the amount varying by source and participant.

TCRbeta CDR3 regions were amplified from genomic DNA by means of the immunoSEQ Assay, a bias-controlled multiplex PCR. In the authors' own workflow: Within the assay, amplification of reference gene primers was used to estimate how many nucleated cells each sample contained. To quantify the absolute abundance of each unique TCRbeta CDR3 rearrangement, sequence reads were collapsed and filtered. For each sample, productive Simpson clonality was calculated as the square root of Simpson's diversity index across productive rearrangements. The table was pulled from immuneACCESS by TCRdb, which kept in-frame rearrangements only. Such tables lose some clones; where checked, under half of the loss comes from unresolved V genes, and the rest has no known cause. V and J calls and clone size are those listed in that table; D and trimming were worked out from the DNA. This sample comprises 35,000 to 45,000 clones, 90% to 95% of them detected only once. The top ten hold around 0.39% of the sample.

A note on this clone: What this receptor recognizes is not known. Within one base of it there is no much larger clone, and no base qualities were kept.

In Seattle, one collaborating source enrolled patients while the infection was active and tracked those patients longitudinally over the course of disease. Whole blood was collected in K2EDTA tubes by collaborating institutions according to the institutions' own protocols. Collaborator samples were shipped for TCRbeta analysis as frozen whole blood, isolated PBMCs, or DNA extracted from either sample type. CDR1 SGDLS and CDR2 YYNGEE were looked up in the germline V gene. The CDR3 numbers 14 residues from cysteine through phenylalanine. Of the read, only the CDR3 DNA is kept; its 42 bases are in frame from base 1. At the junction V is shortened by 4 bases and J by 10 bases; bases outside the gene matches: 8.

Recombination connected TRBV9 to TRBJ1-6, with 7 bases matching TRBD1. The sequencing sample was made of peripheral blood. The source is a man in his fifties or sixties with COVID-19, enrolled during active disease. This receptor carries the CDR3 CASSPRGQVSPLHF. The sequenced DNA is TGTGCCAGCAGCCCACGAGGACAGGTCTCACCCCTCCACTTT.